Reported below is one TCR beta chain. Its antigen is not yet known. No base quality values were provided; no much bigger clone lies one nucleotide off. Genomic DNA was isolated from the sorted cells so that the TCRbeta CDR3 region could be sequenced. The immunoSEQ Assay was used to sequence the TCRbeta CDR3 regions. Imported from immuneACCESS, the table was reduced by TCRdb to in-frame sequences with V and J called. These copies leave out some clones; in studies compared against another copy, an unresolved V gene accounts for under half, and the cause of the remainder is not known. Here the sample has just over 70,000 clones; about 83% occur a single time. Around 0.73% of the sample belongs to the ten largest clones. Patients with a history of autoimmune disease or receiving systemic immunosuppression were excluded from the trial. Peripheral blood for TCR sequencing was drawn from every dose cohort at baseline, at cycle 4 day 1 and at cycle 7 day 1. The samples were taken from a phase I, first-in-human, multicenter, open-label dose-escalation trial of ivuxolimab. Adults with locally advanced or metastatic head and neck squamous cell, hepatocellular, melanoma or renal cell carcinoma were enrolled in the trial. Before TCR sequencing, CD4+ T cells and CD8+ T cells were sorted from peripheral blood as separate populations.

The sample comes from a study of OX40 agonist ivuxolimab in advanced cancers. Concerning the study at large: Ivuxolimab was a fully human IgG2 agonistic monoclonal antibody targeting the costimulatory receptor OX40 (CD134). The purpose of peripheral TCRbeta sequencing was to test whether ivuxolimab changed TCR sequence diversity and led to clonal T-cell expansion. Intravenous ivuxolimab was administered to patients every 2 weeks at six dose levels: 0.01, 0.1, 0.3, 1.5, 3 and 10 mg/kg. The paper covers the monotherapy dose-escalation part of the phase I ivuxolimab trial, which included N ≈ 50 patients. Partial responses occurred in three dose-escalation patients, of whom one had hepatocellular carcinoma and two had cutaneous melanoma. In the dose-escalation cohort, around four fifths of patients were male, and the mean age was around 60 years with a range of roughly 23 to 79. Of the approximately 53 patients in dose escalation, some 20 had hepatocellular carcinoma, about 15 had melanoma, 9 had renal cell carcinoma and 9 had head and neck cancer. Patients were allowed to have had prior anti-PD-1, anti-PD-L1 or anti-CTLA-4 therapy, and 30% to 40% of the dose-escalation patients had previously received checkpoint inhibitors. Study-wide conclusions, independent of this receptor: At doses of 0.1 to 3.0 mg/kg, clonal expansion of both CD4+ and CD8+ T cells in blood was seen between baseline and week 6. The antigen specificity of the peripheral T cells that underwent clonal expansion was not determined. Low levels of normalized T-cell clonal expansion were also seen in some patients who did not respond. After ivuxolimab, expanded clones were on average more numerous among CD8+ T cells than among CD4+ T cells. In partial responders in the 0.1-3.0 mg/kg groups, normalized peripheral clonal expansion was found to be among the lowest, especially among CD8+ T cells.

From the cysteine through the phenylalanine, the CDR3 covers 13 amino acids. The read is trimmed to its CDR3 DNA, 39 bases read in frame from base 1. Looking up the germline V gene (reference sequence) yields CDR1 LNHDA and CDR2 SQIVND. Germline trimming: 4 bases from V, 5 bases from J; junction bases outside gene matches: 4. The source of this sequence is an adult with an advanced solid tumor such as melanoma, head and neck, liver or kidney cancer. The V and J genes are TRBV19 and TRBJ2-7; 8 junctional bases match TRBD1. The source material was CD4+ or CD8+ T cells sorted from blood, sampled in a trial of the OX40 agonist ivuxolimab. The DNA sequence is given as TGTGCCAGTAGTAGGACAGGGTTCAACGAGCAGTACTTC. Its protein is CASSRTGFNEQYF.